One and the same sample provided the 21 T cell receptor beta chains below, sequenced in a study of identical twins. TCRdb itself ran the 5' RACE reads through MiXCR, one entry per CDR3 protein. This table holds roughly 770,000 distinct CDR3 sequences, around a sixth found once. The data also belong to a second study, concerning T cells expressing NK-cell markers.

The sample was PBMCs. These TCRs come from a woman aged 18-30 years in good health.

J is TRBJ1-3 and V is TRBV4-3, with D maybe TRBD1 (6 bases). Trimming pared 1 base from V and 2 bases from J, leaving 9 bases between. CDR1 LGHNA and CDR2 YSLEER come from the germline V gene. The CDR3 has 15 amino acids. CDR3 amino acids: CASSQVGGTGNTIYF. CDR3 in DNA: TGCGCCAGCAGCCAAGTTGGGGGCACTGGAAACACCATATATTTT.

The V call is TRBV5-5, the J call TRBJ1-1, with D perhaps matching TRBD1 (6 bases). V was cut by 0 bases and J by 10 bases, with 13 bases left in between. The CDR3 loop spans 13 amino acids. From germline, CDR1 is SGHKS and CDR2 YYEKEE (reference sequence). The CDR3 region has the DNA TGTGCCAGCAGCTTGGGGGACACGGGTCGAGCTTTCTTT. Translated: CASSLGDTGRAFF.

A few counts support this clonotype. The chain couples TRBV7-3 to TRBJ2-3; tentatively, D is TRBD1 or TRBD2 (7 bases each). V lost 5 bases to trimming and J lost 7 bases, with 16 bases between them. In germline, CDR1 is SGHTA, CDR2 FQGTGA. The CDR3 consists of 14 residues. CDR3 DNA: TGTGCCAGCAGCCCAGGGGGGGGTCTCAATACGCAGTATTTT. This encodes CASSPGGGLNTQYF.

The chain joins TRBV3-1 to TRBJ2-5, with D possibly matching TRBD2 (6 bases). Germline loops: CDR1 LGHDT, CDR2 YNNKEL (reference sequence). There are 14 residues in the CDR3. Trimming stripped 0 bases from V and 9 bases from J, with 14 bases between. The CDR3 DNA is TGTGCCAGCAGCCAAGATGGCGCAGGACTACCCCAGTACTTC. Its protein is CASSQDGAGLPQYF.

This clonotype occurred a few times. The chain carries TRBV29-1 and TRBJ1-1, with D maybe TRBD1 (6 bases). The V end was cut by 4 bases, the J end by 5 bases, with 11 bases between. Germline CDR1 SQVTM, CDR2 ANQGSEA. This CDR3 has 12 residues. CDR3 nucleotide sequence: TGCAGCGTTGGGACAGCGCTAACTGAAGCTTTCTTT. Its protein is CSVGTALTEAFF.

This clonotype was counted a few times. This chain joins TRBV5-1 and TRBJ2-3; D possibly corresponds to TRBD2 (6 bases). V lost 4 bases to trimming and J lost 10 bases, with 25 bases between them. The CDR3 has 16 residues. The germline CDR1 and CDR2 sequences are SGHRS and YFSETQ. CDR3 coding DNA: TGCGCCAGCAGCCAAGCGGGCAGGCTTCTTTCTGAATCGCAGTATTTT. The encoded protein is CASSQAGRLLSESQYF.

The CDR3 protein is CAISVRAEEWEQYF. The CDR3 nucleotides are TGTGCCATCAGTGTCAGAGCAGAAGAATGGGAGCAGTACTTC. The chain recombines TRBV10-3 with TRBJ2-7; D unresolved. Germline V gives CDR1 ENHRY, CDR2 SYGVKD. Trimming stripped 4 bases from V and 7 bases from J, with 17 bases between. The CDR3 contains 14 residues.

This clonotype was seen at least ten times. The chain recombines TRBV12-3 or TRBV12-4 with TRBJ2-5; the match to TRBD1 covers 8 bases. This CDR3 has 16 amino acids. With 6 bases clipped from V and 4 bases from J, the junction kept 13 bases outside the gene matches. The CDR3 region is CASRLGQGKIGETQYF. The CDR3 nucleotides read TGTGCCAGCAGACTCGGACAGGGAAAGATCGGAGAGACCCAGTACTTC.

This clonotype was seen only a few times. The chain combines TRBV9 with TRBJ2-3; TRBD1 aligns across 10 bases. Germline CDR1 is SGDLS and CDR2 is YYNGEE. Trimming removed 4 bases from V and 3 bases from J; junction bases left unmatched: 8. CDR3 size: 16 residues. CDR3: CASSFPGQGTTDTQYF. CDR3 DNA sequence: TGTGCCAGCAGCTTCCCGGGACAGGGGACGACAGATACGCAGTATTTT. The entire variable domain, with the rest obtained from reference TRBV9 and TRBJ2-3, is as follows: DSGVTQTPKHLITATGQRVTLRCSPRSGDLSVYWYQQSLDQGLQFLIQYYNGEERAKGNILERFSAQQFPDLHSELNLSSLELGDSALYFCASSFPGQGTTDTQYFGPGTRLTVL.

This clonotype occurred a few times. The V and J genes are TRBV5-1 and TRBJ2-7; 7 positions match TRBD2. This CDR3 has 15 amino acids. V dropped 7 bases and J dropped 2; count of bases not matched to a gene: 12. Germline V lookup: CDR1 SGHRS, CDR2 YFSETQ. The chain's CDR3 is CASALGGTSTYEQYF. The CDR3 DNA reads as TGCGCCAGCGCCCTGGGGGGGACCTCAACCTACGAGCAGTACTTC.

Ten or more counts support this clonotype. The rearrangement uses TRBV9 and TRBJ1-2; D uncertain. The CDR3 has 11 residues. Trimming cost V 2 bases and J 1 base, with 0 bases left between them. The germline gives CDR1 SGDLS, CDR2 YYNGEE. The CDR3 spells CASSVNYGYTF. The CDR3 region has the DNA TGTGCCAGCAGCGTTAACTATGGCTACACCTTC.

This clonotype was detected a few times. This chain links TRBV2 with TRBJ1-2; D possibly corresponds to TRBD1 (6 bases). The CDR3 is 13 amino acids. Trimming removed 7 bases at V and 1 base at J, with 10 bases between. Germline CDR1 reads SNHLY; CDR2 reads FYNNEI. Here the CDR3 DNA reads TGTGCCAGCACCGGGACATATAACTATGGCTACACCTTC. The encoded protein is CASTGTYNYGYTF. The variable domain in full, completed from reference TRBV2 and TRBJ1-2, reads EPEVTQTPSHQVTQMGQEVILRCVPISNHLYFYWYRQILGQKVEFLVSFYNNEISEKSEIFDDQFSVERPDGSNFTLKIRSTKLEDSAMYFCASTGTYNYGYTFGSGTRLTVV.

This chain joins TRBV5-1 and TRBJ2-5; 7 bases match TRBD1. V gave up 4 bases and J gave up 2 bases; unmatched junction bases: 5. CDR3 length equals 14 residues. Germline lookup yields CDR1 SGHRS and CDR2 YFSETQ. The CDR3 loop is CASSPGQQQETQYF. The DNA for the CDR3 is TGCGCCAGCAGCCCGGGACAGCAGCAAGAGACCCAGTACTTC.

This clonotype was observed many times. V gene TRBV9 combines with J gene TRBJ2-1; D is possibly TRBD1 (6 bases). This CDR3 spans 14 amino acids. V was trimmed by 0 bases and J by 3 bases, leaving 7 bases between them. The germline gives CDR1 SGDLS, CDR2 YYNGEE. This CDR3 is CASSVAGDYNEQFF. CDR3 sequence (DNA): TGTGCCAGCAGCGTAGCAGGGGACTACAATGAGCAGTTCTTC.

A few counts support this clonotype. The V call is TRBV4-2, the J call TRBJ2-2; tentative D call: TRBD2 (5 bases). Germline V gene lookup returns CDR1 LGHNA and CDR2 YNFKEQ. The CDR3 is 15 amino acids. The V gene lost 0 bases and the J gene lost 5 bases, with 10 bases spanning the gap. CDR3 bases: TGTGCCAGCAGCCAAGAAGTAGGCGGGACCGGGGAGCTGTTTTTT. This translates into CASSQEVGGTGELFF.

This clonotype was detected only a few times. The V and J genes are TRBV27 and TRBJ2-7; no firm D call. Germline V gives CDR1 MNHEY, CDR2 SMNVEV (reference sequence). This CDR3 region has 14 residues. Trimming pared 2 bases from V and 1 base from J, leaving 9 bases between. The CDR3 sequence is CASSLIRESYEQYF. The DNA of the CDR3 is TGTGCCAGCAGTTTAATTCGCGAATCCTACGAGCAGTACTTC.

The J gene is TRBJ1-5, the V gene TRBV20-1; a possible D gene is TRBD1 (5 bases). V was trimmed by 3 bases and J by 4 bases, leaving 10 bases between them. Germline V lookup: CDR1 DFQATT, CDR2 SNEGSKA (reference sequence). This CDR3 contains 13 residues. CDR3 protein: CSARTADNQPQHF. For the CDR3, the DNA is TGCAGTGCTAGGACAGCAGATAATCAGCCCCAGCATTTT.

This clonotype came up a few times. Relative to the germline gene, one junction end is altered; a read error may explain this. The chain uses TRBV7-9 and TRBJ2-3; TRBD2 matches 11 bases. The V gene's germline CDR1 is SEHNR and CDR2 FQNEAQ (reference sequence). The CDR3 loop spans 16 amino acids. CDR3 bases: TGTGCCAGCACCTTACTTCTAGCGGGGGGTGCAGATACGCAGTATTTT. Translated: CASTLLLAGGADTQYF.

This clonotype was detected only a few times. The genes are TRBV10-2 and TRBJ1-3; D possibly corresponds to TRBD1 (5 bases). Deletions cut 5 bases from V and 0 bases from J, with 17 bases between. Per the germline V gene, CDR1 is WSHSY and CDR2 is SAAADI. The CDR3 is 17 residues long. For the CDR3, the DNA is TGCGCCAGCAGTTTGATGACAGACAGTTACTCTGGAAACACCATATATTTT. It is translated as CASSLMTDSYSGNTIYF.

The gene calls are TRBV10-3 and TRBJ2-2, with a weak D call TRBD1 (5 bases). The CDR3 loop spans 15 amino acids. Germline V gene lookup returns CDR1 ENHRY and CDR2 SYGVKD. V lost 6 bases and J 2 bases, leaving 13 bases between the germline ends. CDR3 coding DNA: TGTGCCATCAGCCCCGGTCAGGGTAACACCGGGGAGCTGTTTTTT. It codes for CAISPGQGNTGELFF.

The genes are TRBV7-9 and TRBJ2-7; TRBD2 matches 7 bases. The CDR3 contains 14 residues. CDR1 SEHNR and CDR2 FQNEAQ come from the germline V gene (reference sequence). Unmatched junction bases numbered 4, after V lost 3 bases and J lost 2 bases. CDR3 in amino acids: CASSLSSGTYEQYF. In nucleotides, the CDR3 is TGTGCCAGCAGCTTGTCTAGCGGCACCTACGAGCAGTACTTC.